These T cell receptor beta chains were read from a single sample in a study of T cell responses to AZD1222 COVID-19 vaccine. The repertoire was sequenced with immunoSEQ multiplex PCR; TCRdb's copy has only in-frame clones and lacks some. The sample gives 150,000 to 200,000 clones, 85% to 95% of which show up once; about 9.3% is in the top ten. The source was peripheral blood, collected on day 0 of AZD1222 vaccination. These receptors came from an adult in good health. Each CDR3 is given with its conserved first and last residue. A D gene is named only where the DNA matches it firmly. The size of a clone is reported for some rows only, either as once, few or many, or as a class for expanded clones.

v_gene: TRBV6-5
abundance: NA
d_gene: NA
j_gene: TRBJ2-3
CDR3aa: CASRKKGRKDTQYF
CDR3nt: TGTGCCAGCAGGAAGAAGGGGAGGAAAGATACGCAGTATTTT

v_gene: TRBV4-1
abundance: once
d_gene: NA
j_gene: TRBJ2-5
CDR3aa: CASSQDRIASEQETQYF
CDR3nt: TGCGCCAGCAGCCAAGATAGGATCGCTAGCGAACAAGAGACCCAGTACTTC

v_gene: TRBV6-5
abundance: NA
d_gene: NA
j_gene: TRBJ1-2
CDR3aa: CASRGGRTYGYTF
CDR3nt: TGTGCCAGCAGGGGGGGGCGGACCTATGGCTACACCTTC

v_gene: TRBV6-1
abundance: NA
d_gene: TRBD1
j_gene: TRBJ1-6
CDR3aa: CASREQGASYNSPLHF
CDR3nt: TGTGCCAGCAGGGAACAGGGGGCGTCCTATAATTCACCCCTCCACTTT

v_gene: TRBV7-2
abundance: NA
d_gene: TRBD2
j_gene: TRBJ2-7
CDR3aa: CASRDSGRISYEQYF
CDR3nt: TGTGCCAGCAGGGATAGCGGGAGGATTTCCTACGAGCAGTACTTC

v_gene: TRBV9
abundance: NA
d_gene: NA
j_gene: TRBJ1-3
CDR3aa: CASSVGQGPGNTIYF
CDR3nt: TGTGCCAGCAGCGTTGGTCAGGGTCCTGGAAACACCATATATTTT

v_gene: TRBV7-3
abundance: NA
d_gene: NA
j_gene: TRBJ2-5
CDR3aa: CASSRRAGQVKTQYF
CDR3nt: TGTGCCAGCAGCCGCCGGGCAGGTCAGGTGAAGACCCAGTACTTC

v_gene: TRBV5-3
abundance: NA
d_gene: NA
j_gene: TRBJ1-3
CDR3aa: CARSRWRNTIYF
CDR3nt: TGTGCCAGAAGCCGGTGGAGAAACACCATATATTTT

v_gene: TRBV30
abundance: NA
d_gene: NA
j_gene: TRBJ1-1
CDR3aa: CAWILYDRNTEAFF
CDR3nt: TGTGCCTGGATACTTTACGACAGGAACACTGAAGCTTTCTTT

v_gene: TRBV29-1
abundance: NA
d_gene: TRBD2
j_gene: TRBJ2-7
CDR3aa: CSVRGVGLDEQYF
CDR3nt: TGCAGCGTGCGGGGGGTAGGTCTCGACGAGCAGTACTTC

v_gene: TRBV12-5
abundance: NA
d_gene: NA
j_gene: TRBJ2-5
CDR3aa: CASAPGPSIWTQYF
CDR3nt: TGTGCTAGTGCCCCGGGACCCAGTATATGGACCCAGTACTTC

v_gene: TRBV20-1
abundance: NA
d_gene: NA
j_gene: TRBJ2-7
CDR3aa: CSARARTEQYF
CDR3nt: TGCAGTGCTAGAGCCCGTACCGAGCAGTACTTC

v_gene: TRBV6-5
abundance: NA
d_gene: NA
j_gene: TRBJ1-5
CDR3aa: CASSFSAKGGLQHF
CDR3nt: TGTGCCAGCAGCTTTTCCGCAAAAGGAGGGCTCCAGCATTTT

v_gene: TRBV19
abundance: NA
d_gene: TRBD2
j_gene: TRBJ2-1
CDR3aa: CASSILSGSNEQFF
CDR3nt: TGTGCCAGTAGTATTTTGAGCGGGAGCAATGAGCAGTTCTTC

v_gene: TRBV2
abundance: NA
d_gene: NA
j_gene: TRBJ1-4
CDR3aa: CASRGLYEKLFF
CDR3nt: TGTGCCAGCAGGGGCCTATATGAAAAACTGTTTTTT

v_gene: TRBV30
abundance: NA
d_gene: NA
j_gene: TRBJ1-1
CDR3aa: CAWSTGPLAAFF
CDR3nt: TGTGCCTGGAGTACGGGGCCTCTTGCAGCTTTCTTT

v_gene: TRBV5-5
abundance: NA
d_gene: TRBD1
j_gene: TRBJ1-1
CDR3aa: CASSPGTANTEAFF
CDR3nt: TGTGCCAGCAGTCCCGGGACAGCGAACACTGAAGCTTTCTTT

v_gene: TRBV2
abundance: NA
d_gene: TRBD1
j_gene: TRBJ1-6
CDR3aa: CASSAPRQGVGSPLHF
CDR3nt: TGTGCCAGCAGCGCCCCCCGACAGGGGGTTGGCTCACCCCTCCACTTT

v_gene: TRBV30
abundance: NA
d_gene: NA
j_gene: TRBJ1-2
CDR3aa: CAWDGVNYGYTF
CDR3nt: TGTGCCTGGGATGGGGTTAACTATGGCTACACCTTC

v_gene: TRBV5-1
abundance: few
d_gene: TRBD2
j_gene: TRBJ2-7
CDR3aa: CASSWTSGRLGAYEQYF
CDR3nt: TGCGCCAGCAGCTGGACTAGCGGGAGACTCGGGGCCTACGAGCAGTACTTC

v_gene: TRBV7-2
abundance: NA
d_gene: TRBD2
j_gene: TRBJ2-1
CDR3aa: CASSTQTSGGHSEQFF
CDR3nt: TGTGCCAGCAGCACCCAGACTAGCGGGGGGCATAGTGAGCAGTTCTTC

v_gene: TRBV4-2
abundance: NA
d_gene: NA
j_gene: TRBJ1-5
CDR3aa: CASSEVGGTHQPQHF
CDR3nt: TGTGCCAGCAGCGAAGTGGGGGGGACCCATCAGCCCCAGCATTTT

v_gene: TRBV2
abundance: NA
d_gene: TRBD2
j_gene: TRBJ2-3
CDR3aa: CASSRLAGVTDTQYF
CDR3nt: TGTGCCAGCAGCCGACTAGCGGGCGTCACAGATACGCAGTATTTT

v_gene: TRBV27
abundance: NA
d_gene: NA
j_gene: TRBJ2-3
CDR3aa: CASTFGSGTGLGDTQYF
CDR3nt: TGTGCCAGCACCTTTGGGAGCGGGACAGGACTTGGCGATACGCAGTATTTT

v_gene: TRBV18
abundance: NA
d_gene: NA
j_gene: TRBJ2-7
CDR3aa: CASSPQNRDSRGEQYF
CDR3nt: TGTGCCAGCTCACCGCAGAACCGGGACTCAAGAGGGGAGCAGTACTTC

v_gene: TRBV5-1
abundance: NA
d_gene: NA
j_gene: TRBJ1-6
CDR3aa: CASSSLGNFYNSPLHF
CDR3nt: TGCGCCAGCAGCTCCTTGGGGAACTTTTATAATTCACCCCTCCACTTT

v_gene: TRBV7-9
abundance: NA
d_gene: NA
j_gene: TRBJ1-2
CDR3aa: CASSLIGYGYTF
CDR3nt: TGTGCCAGCAGCCTGATCGGCTATGGCTACACCTTC

v_gene: TRBV19
abundance: once
d_gene: TRBD1
j_gene: TRBJ2-7
CDR3aa: CASSPGTGGYEQYF
CDR3nt: TGTGCCAGTAGTCCCGGGACAGGGGGCTACGAGCAGTACTTC

v_gene: TRBV19
abundance: NA
d_gene: TRBD1
j_gene: TRBJ2-7
CDR3aa: CASRPGHRGYEQYF
CDR3nt: TGTGCCAGTAGGCCTGGGCACAGGGGCTACGAGCAGTACTTC

v_gene: TRBV5-5
abundance: NA
d_gene: NA
j_gene: TRBJ2-7
CDR3aa: CASSFRGEYEQYF
CDR3nt: TGTGCCAGCAGCTTCAGGGGCGAGTACGAGCAGTACTTC

v_gene: TRBV28
abundance: NA
d_gene: TRBD1
j_gene: TRBJ1-5
CDR3aa: CATGDQPQHF
CDR3nt: TGTGCTACAGGGGATCAGCCCCAGCATTTT

v_gene: TRBV24-1
abundance: NA
d_gene: NA
j_gene: TRBJ1-5
CDR3aa: CATSDLYSNQPQHF
CDR3nt: TGTGCCACCAGTGATTTGTACAGTAATCAGCCCCAGCATTTT

v_gene: TRBV28
abundance: NA
d_gene: NA
j_gene: TRBJ2-1
CDR3aa: CAITSGLANVVEQFF
CDR3nt: TGTGCCATCACCTCCGGGCTAGCCAATGTAGTTGAGCAGTTCTTC

v_gene: TRBV6-5
abundance: NA
d_gene: TRBD1
j_gene: TRBJ1-4
CDR3aa: CATRTGKEKLFF
CDR3nt: TGTGCCACCCGGACAGGGAAGGAAAAACTGTTTTTT